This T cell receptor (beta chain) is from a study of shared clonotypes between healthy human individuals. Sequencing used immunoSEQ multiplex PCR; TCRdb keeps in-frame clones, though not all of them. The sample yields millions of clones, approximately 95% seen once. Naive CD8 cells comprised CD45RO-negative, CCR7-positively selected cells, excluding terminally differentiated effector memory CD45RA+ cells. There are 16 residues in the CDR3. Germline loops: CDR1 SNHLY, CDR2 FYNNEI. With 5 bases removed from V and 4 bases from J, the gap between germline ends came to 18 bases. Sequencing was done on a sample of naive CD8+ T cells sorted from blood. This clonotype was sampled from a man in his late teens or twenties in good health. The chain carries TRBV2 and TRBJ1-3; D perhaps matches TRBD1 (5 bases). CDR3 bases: TGTGCCAGCAGTAAACCTGAGGGGAAGGGCGGAAACACCATATATTTT. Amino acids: CASSKPEGKGGNTIYF.